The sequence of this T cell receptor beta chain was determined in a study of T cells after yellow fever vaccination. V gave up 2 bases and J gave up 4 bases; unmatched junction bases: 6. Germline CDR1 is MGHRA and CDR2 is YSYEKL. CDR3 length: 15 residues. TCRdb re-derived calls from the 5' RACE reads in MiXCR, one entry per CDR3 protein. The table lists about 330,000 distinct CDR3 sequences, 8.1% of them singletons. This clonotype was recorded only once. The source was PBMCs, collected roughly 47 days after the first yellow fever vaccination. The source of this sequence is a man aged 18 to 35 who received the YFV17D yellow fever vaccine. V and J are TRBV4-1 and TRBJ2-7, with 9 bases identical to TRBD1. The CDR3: CASSQRGQGKYEQYF. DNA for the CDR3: TGCGCCAGCAGCCAACGGGGACAGGGTAAATACGAGCAGTACTTC.